One sample yielded the 22 T cell receptor beta chains listed below, sequenced in a study of blood T cell repertoires in COVID-19. Measured with immunoSEQ multiplex PCR; TCRdb has only the in-frame clones, and not every one. The sample includes about 150,000 clones, approximately 73% of them seen just once. The sample consisted of peripheral blood. The origin of the receptors is a woman over 75 with acute or convalescent COVID-19.

The chain combines TRBV5-4 with TRBJ2-7; 7 bases are shared with TRBD1. Germline CDR1 is SGHNT and CDR2 is YYREEE (reference sequence). The CDR3 is 16 amino acids. V shed 4 bases and J 0 bases; nucleotides not matched to a gene: 10. The CDR3 is CASSPMTGTHSYEQYF. CDR3 sequence (DNA): TGTGCCAGCAGCCCTATGACAGGGACCCACTCCTACGAGCAGTACTTC.

This chain uses TRBV4-2 with TRBJ2-1; 12 positions match TRBD2. The V and J ends lost 6 bases and 9 bases, in that order; junction bases with no gene match: 12. The CDR3 has 16 residues. Germline loops: CDR1 LGHNA, CDR2 YNFKEQ. The CDR3 DNA is TGTGCCAGCAGTCGCGGTAGGACTAGCGGGGAAGTTGAGCAGTTCTTC. Amino acids: CASSRGRTSGEVEQFF.

The CDR3 protein is CASSWPGGADTQYF. DNA for the CDR3: TGTGCCAGCAGTTGGCCGGGGGGCGCAGATACGCAGTATTTT. The chain has TRBV6-2 or TRBV6-3 and TRBJ2-3, with D perhaps matching TRBD2 (7 bases). Deletions cut 4 bases from V and 4 bases from J, with 12 bases between. Germline values: CDR1 MNHEY, CDR2 SVGEGT. CDR3 length: 14 residues.

In its sample, this clone was seen once. The CDR3, as DNA: TGTGCCATCAACCCCACAAACCAGGAACCCCTCCACTTT. Amino acid sequence: CAINPTNQEPLHF. The chain carries TRBV10-3 and TRBJ1-6, with D hard to call. The V end lost 7 bases, the J end lost 12 bases, and 16 bases lay between the germline ends. CDR3 length: 13 amino acids. Germline V gene data show CDR1 as ENHRY and CDR2 as SYGVKD.

This clone has only a few counts. The chain's CDR3 is CASSVRGATPRDYGYTF. The CDR3 DNA sequence: TGTGCCAGCAGCGTCAGGGGGGCAACCCCTAGGGACTATGGCTACACCTTC. The chain carries TRBV9 and TRBJ1-2; 7 bases fit TRBD1. Trimming took 2 bases from V and 3 from J; bases not matched to a gene: 13. This CDR3 has 17 amino acids. Per germline, CDR1 SGDLS and CDR2 YYNGEE.

The chain couples TRBV4-1 to TRBJ2-3; TRBD1 matches at 7 bases. The germline V gene has CDR1 MGHRA and CDR2 YSYEKL. This CDR3 region has 14 residues. V shed 4 bases, J shed 3 bases, and the junction held 4 bases outside the gene matches. The DNA for the CDR3 is TGCGCCAGCAGCCGAGGGGGACAGACAGATACGCAGTATTTT. Encoded protein: CASSRGGQTDTQYF.

The CDR3 spells CASSPGTGGNTEAFF. CDR3 nucleotide sequence: TGTGCCAGCAGTCCCGGGACAGGGGGGAACACTGAAGCTTTCTTT. The chain links TRBV27 to TRBJ1-1, with TRBD1 identical over 11 bases. Trimming removed 5 bases from V and 1 base from J; junction bases left unmatched: 3. Per the germline V gene, CDR1 is MNHEY and CDR2 is SMNVEV (reference sequence). The CDR3 covers 15 residues.

The CDR3, as DNA: TGCAGCGAGAGGACAGGCTCTAGCACAGATACGCAGTATTTT. Residues: CSERTGSSTDTQYF. The V call is TRBV29-1, the J call TRBJ2-3; 7 nucleotides match TRBD1. Looked up from germline, CDR1 is SQVTM and CDR2 is ANQGSEA. V lost 7 bases and J lost 0; bases outside the gene matches: 7. There are 14 residues in the CDR3.

The rearrangement joins TRBV10-1 to TRBJ1-5; D may be TRBD1 (5 bases). The CDR3 is 14 residues long. V shed 7 bases and J shed 2 bases, with 12 bases lying between them. Germline-derived CDR1 and CDR2 are WNHNN and SYGVQD (reference sequence). CDR3 sequence reads: CASNHRRRNQPQHF. In nucleotides, the CDR3 is TGCGCCAGCAACCACAGGAGACGCAATCAGCCCCAGCATTTT.

The V call is TRBV2, the J call TRBJ1-4, with D perhaps matching TRBD1 (5 bases). V gave up 2 bases and J gave up 7 bases, with 14 bases separating them. The V gene's germline CDR1 is SNHLY and CDR2 FYNNEI. This CDR3 has 15 residues. The CDR3 region is CASSENGRVGEKLFF. DNA of the CDR3: TGTGCCAGCAGTGAAAATGGCAGGGTGGGTGAAAAACTGTTTTTT. The variable domain in full, completed from reference TRBV2 and TRBJ1-4, reads EPEVTQTPSHQVTQMGQEVILRCVPISNHLYFYWYRQILGQKVEFLVSFYNNEISEKSEIFDDQFSVERPDGSNFTLKIRSTKLEDSAMYFCASSENGRVGEKLFFGSGTQLSVL.

The gene calls are TRBV5-5 and TRBJ1-5; a weak D match, TRBD1 (5 bases). CDR1 is SGHKS, CDR2 YYEKEE, per germline (reference sequence). This CDR3 contains 15 residues. Trimming stripped 1 base from V and 11 bases from J, with 19 bases between. CDR3 nucleotide sequence: TGTGCCAGCAGCTTGACCGACAGCCCCGAATACGCCCAGCATTTT. This sequence encodes CASSLTDSPEYAQHF.

The gene calls are TRBV6-1 and TRBJ1-5; no clear D. CDR3 length equals 13 residues. V was cut by 1 base and J by 5 bases, with 6 bases left in between. The germline V gene has CDR1 MNHNS and CDR2 SASEGT. The CDR3 DNA sequence: TGTGCCAGCAGTGAAGGGTTAGATCAGCCCCAGCATTTT. It yields the protein CASSEGLDQPQHF.

The V call is TRBV7-2, the J call TRBJ2-1; TRBD2 matches 9 bases. Germline V lookup: CDR1 SGHTA, CDR2 FQGNSA. V was pared by 1 base and J by 6 bases, with 1 base of the junction left unmatched. The CDR3 extends over 14 amino acids. CDR3 in amino acids: CASSLGGRGNEQFF. DNA of the CDR3: TGTGCCAGCAGCTTAGGCGGGAGGGGCAATGAGCAGTTCTTC.

The chain employs TRBV6-6 and TRBJ2-5; 9 bases are shared with TRBD2. This CDR3 region has 14 residues. The V and J ends lost 4 bases and 7 bases, in that order; junction bases with no gene match: 7. Germline V gene sequence: CDR1 MNHNY, CDR2 SVGAGI (reference sequence). CDR3 loop: CASSLAGEAATQYF. The CDR3 bases are TGTGCCAGCAGTTTAGCGGGAGAGGCCGCGACCCAGTACTTC.

The chain uses TRBV6-5 and TRBJ1-1; TRBD1 aligns across 7 bases. The V gene end was trimmed by 2 bases and the J gene end by 8 bases; junction bases not matched to a gene: 5. Looked up from germline, CDR1 is MNHEY and CDR2 is SVGAGI. The length of the CDR3 is 13 residues. The CDR3 region has the DNA TGTGCCAGCAGTTACCCGGCGACAGGGGAAGCTTTCTTT. This codes for CASSYPATGEAFF.

The chain combines TRBV28 with TRBJ1-1, with D possibly being TRBD1 (5 bases). V was cut by 3 bases and J by 10 bases, with 12 bases left in between. The CDR3 runs 12 residues. Germline CDR1 and CDR2: MDHEN and SYDVKM. The CDR3 loop reads CASSLGRQLAFF. The DNA for the CDR3 is TGTGCCAGCAGTTTGGGGCGTCAGCTAGCTTTCTTT.

This clone occurred a few times. The V call is TRBV4-3, the J call TRBJ1-2; TRBD1 matches at 8 bases. This CDR3 comprises 18 residues. Germline CDR1 is LGHNA and CDR2 is YSLEER. V shed 0 bases, J shed 4 bases, and the junction held 13 bases outside the gene matches. The CDR3 bases are TGCGCCAGCAGCCAAGATTGGAGGACAGGGCCCAAAAGCTATGGCTACACCTTC. Protein sequence: CASSQDWRTGPKSYGYTF.

V usage is TRBV11-3 and J usage is TRBJ1-5, with TRBD1 identical over 7 bases. CDR3 length: 18 amino acids. V dropped 3 bases and J dropped 3; count of bases not matched to a gene: 14. Germline V gives CDR1 SGHNT, CDR2 YENEEA. In nucleotides, the CDR3 is TGTGCCAGCAGCTTTGTAGGGGACAGCACTACCCACAATCAGCCCCAGCATTTT. Translation: CASSFVGDSTTHNQPQHF. The whole variable domain, filled in from reference TRBV11-3 and TRBJ1-5, reads EAGVVQSPRYKIIEKKQPVAFWCNPISGHNTLYWYLQNLGQGPELLIRYENEEAVDDSQLPKDRFSAERLKGVDSTLKIQPAELGDSAVYLCASSFVGDSTTHNQPQHFGDGTRLSIL.

This clone appeared a single time. The chain uses TRBV6-6 and TRBJ2-5; 9 nucleotides line up with TRBD1. The trim removed 4 bases at V and 6 bases at J, leaving 9 bases unmatched. The CDR3 loop spans 15 amino acids. Looked up from germline, CDR1 is MNHNY and CDR2 is SVGAGI (reference sequence). CDR3 bases: TGTGCCAGCAGTTCTATAGGGACAGGGAAAAAGACCCAGTACTTC. Protein: CASSSIGTGKKTQYF.

The chain joins TRBV19 to TRBJ1-4, with 7 bases aligning to TRBD1. Germline V CDR1 and CDR2: LNHDA, SQIVND (reference sequence). This CDR3 is built from 14 residues. With V trimmed by 6 bases and J by 3 bases, 4 bases remained unmatched. The CDR3 sequence is CASSPGTANEKLFF. CDR3 nucleotides: TGTGCCAGTAGCCCTGGGACAGCTAATGAAAAACTGTTTTTT.

V gene TRBV7-3 combines with J gene TRBJ1-1; D gene unclear. Germline V gene sequence: CDR1 SGHTA, CDR2 FQGTGA. The CDR3 is 14 residues long. Trimming left V 5 bases short and J 4 bases short, with 14 bases between. DNA for the CDR3: TGTGCCAGCAGCCTTGGGCGTCTCGGCACTGAAGCTTTCTTT. Its protein product is CASSLGRLGTEAFF. The variable domain in full, completed from reference TRBV7-3 and TRBJ1-1, reads GAGVSQTPSNKVTEKGKYVELRCDPISGHTALYWYRQSLGQGPEFLIYFQGTGAADDSGLPNDRFFAVRPEGSVSTLKIQRTERGDSAVYLCASSLGRLGTEAFFGQGTRLTVV.

The chain combines TRBV20-1 with TRBJ2-3, with 11 nucleotides matching TRBD2. The CDR3 is 14 amino acids. J gave up 4 bases and V 3 bases, and 3 bases lay outside the gene matches. Germline-derived CDR1 and CDR2 are DFQATT and SNEGSKA (reference sequence). CDR3 amino acids: CSASFSGGADTQYF. CDR3 nucleotide sequence: TGCAGTGCTAGTTTTAGCGGGGGGGCAGATACGCAGTATTTT.